The text below deals with one T cell receptor (beta chain). This clonotype was seen ten or more times. No cognate antigen has been identified for it. No base quality information exists; no much larger clone differs at one position. Library preparation used PCR. The sample was run on a NextSeq 500. Bulk TCR libraries were generated as previously described, with the TCR primers listed in Table S5 used. Total RNA was purified with the Qiagen AllPrep DNA/RNA kit. Before analysis, reads from multiple sequencing runs of the same library were pooled. On the study's bioinformatics: Only reads with exact TCR constant sequence were kept, trimmed to 150 nt, and grouped by their 12-nt molecular barcodes. Reads within each barcode group were sub-clustered using a 15% Levenshtein threshold, and quality-weighted consensus sequences were constructed for each RNA molecule. Non-functional sequences were filtered out, along with any lower-count sequence sitting one edit away from another sequence. Based on fitting two negative binomial distributions, any barcode sub-cluster with under 20% of the maximum read count was discarded. TCRdb reprocessed the public reads (quality trimming at Q25 with fastp, clone calling with MiXCR) and kept in-frame beta chains. Entries are consolidated by CDR3 protein sequence, retaining the most common genes and DNA. The V and J calls and clone size come from TCRdb's table, not from the authors' own analysis. In all, the sample holds about 510,000 distinct CDR3 sequences, and around 23% of those were seen once. Under 0.8% of the sample is taken by the ten largest.

This sample is part of a study of molecular identifiers for immune sequencing clone quantification (dated by TCRdb to 2016 to 2019). Broadly, across the study: For a replicate experiment, RNA from around 20,000 or 100,000 naive CD8 T cells was divided into five aliquots, of which four were sequenced. This methods study used CD8 T cells to benchmark TCR RNA copy counting and molecular-identifier clustering-based TCR repertoire sequencing (MIDCIRS).

From a lookup of the germline V gene (reference sequence), CDR1 and CDR2 are SEHNR and FQNEAQ. The junction carries 15 bases between V and J, which are trimmed by 2 bases and 4 bases respectively. Its CDR3 holds 15 amino acids, cysteine through phenylalanine. Only CDR3 DNA is held: 45 bases, read in frame from base 1. Libraries of naive CD8 T cells were built from anywhere between roughly 20,000 and 1,100,000 sorted cells, with 10%, 30% or 50% of the purified RNA used. Naive CD8 T cells were FACS-sorted as CD8+CD4-CCR7+CD45RA+ on a BD FACSAria II into RLT Plus buffer. To test detection sensitivity, Jurkat RNA equal to around nine TCR copies was added to samples of about 20,000-1,000,000 naive CD8 T cells. Enrichment of CD8 T cells was performed with RosetteSep CD8+ T Cell Enrichment Cocktail and Ficoll-Paque, after which ACK red cell lysis was carried out. The paper as a whole reports these results and caveats: Naive libraries contained spiked-in Jurkat TCR RNA (more than nine copies' worth), which is not part of the donor repertoire. Modeling estimated about 2.8 recovered TCR RNA copies per cell, compared with approximately 10 by digital PCR, which implies roughly 30% capture efficiency. Highly expanded clone sizes could be underestimated because identical TCR molecules may share a barcode. Without barcode sub-clustering, chimeric consensus sequences inflated TCR diversity; chimeras reached as high as 47%. In CMV-specific effector cells, clones with more than 20 RNA copies contained over 99% of molecules, whereas in naive cells such clones contained under 1% of molecules. Even against a background of 750,000 to 1,000,000 naive CD8 T cells, spiked-in Jurkat TCR RNA amounting to a single cell's worth was reported to be detectable.

This sequence uses TRBV7-9 and TRBJ2-7; the D element might be TRBD1 or TRBD2, as each aligns at 6 bases. Sequencing was done on a sample of naive CD8+ T cells from blood, with Jurkat cell RNA spiked in. Reading the label with the study, this specimen's cell subset or site is: FACS-sorted CD8+CD4-CCR7+CD45RA+ naive T cells. The sequence derives from a human donor in good health. Some libraries in this study had Jurkat cell RNA spiked in. The DNA is as follows: TGTGCCAGCAGCTTATCTGGCACAGGGAGGTACGAGCAGTACTTC. This is translated as CASSLSGTGRYEQYF.